The 16 T cell receptor beta chains presented below share a single source sample, sequenced in a study of beta chain features in type 1 diabetes. Investigators reverse transcribed all isolated RNA, so they sequenced expressed TCRB transcripts. Produced via immunoSEQ multiplex PCR; TCRdb's table is partial and in-frame only. The sample shows some 410,000 clones, roughly 13% of them seen only once. The sequenced material came from naive CD4+ T cells from blood. The source is a man aged 30-40 years in good health.

The chain is built from TRBV2 and TRBJ1-4, with 7 bases matching TRBD1. CDR1 is SNHLY and CDR2 is FYNNEI in the germline V gene. Trimming cost V 5 bases and J 0 bases; bases outside gene matches: 6. The CDR3 loop spans 16 amino acids. The CDR3 DNA reads TGTGCCAGCAGTCCTGACAGGGCTGCAACTAATGAAAAACTGTTTTTT. It translates to CASSPDRAATNEKLFF.

This clone was picked up a small number of times. The chain recombines TRBV18 with TRBJ2-7, with TRBD1 identical over 7 bases. CDR1 is KGHSH, CDR2 LQKENI, per germline. The J segment lost 0 bases and the V segment lost 6 bases, leaving 8 bases of the junction unmatched. The CDR3 has 15 residues. The CDR3 spells CASSETGPSSYEQYV. The DNA of the CDR3 is TGTGCCAGCTCCGAGACAGGGCCTAGCTCCTACGAGCAGTACGTC.

This clone has a handful of counts. V and J are TRBV7-2 and TRBJ1-5; D is possibly TRBD1 (5 bases). V was shortened by 4 bases and J by 6 bases, with 13 bases between the two germline ends. CDR3 length equals 14 residues. From germline, CDR1 is SGHTA and CDR2 FQGNSA. The CDR3 spells CASSSAVGAQPQHF. In nucleotides, the CDR3 is TGTGCCAGCAGCTCAGCCGTCGGGGCTCAGCCCCAGCATTTT.

This clone was detected only a few times. DNA of the CDR3: TGTGCCAGCTCACCAACGCTCCACTACGAGCAGTACGTC. Amino acid sequence: CASSPTLHYEQYV. The gene calls are TRBV18 and TRBJ2-7; no reliable D call. The V gene lost 2 bases and the J gene lost 3 bases, with 8 bases spanning the gap. Germline CDR1 KGHSH, CDR2 LQKENI. This CDR3 spans 13 amino acids.

Here the CDR3 DNA reads TGTGCCAGCAGCTTAGGGCGGCAGCCAATTGGCGGGGAGCTGTTTTTT. The encoded protein is CASSLGRQPIGGELFF. This rearrangement joins TRBV13 to TRBJ2-2; D gene ambiguous. Deletions cut 0 bases from V and 7 bases from J, with 15 bases between. The CDR3 covers 16 residues. Germline V gene sequence: CDR1 PRHDT, CDR2 FYEKMQ (reference sequence).

V is TRBV5-1 and J is TRBJ2-5; the D is unclear. V was trimmed by 4 bases and J by 2 bases, leaving 12 bases between them. CDR1 is SGHRS and CDR2 is YFSETQ in the germline V gene. This CDR3 has 14 residues. This chain's CDR3 is CASSPSRAQETQYF. For the CDR3, the DNA is TGCGCCAGCAGCCCATCAAGAGCACAAGAGACCCAGTACTTC.

The rearrangement links TRBV29-1 to TRBJ1-5; D remains ambiguous. Germline V CDR1 and CDR2: SQVTM, ANQGSEA. The V gene lost 4 bases and the J gene lost 6 bases, with 13 bases spanning the gap. The CDR3 length is 13 residues. The CDR3 sequence: CSVGGLGGQPQHF. DNA of the CDR3: TGCAGCGTTGGAGGCCTGGGCGGTCAGCCCCAGCATTTT.

This clone was detected only a few times. The sample has other DNA sequences that encode this CDR3 too. The chain uses TRBV20-1 and TRBJ1-2; tentative D call: TRBD1 (6 bases). Trimming took 5 bases from V and 6 from J, leaving 10 bases between them. Per germline, CDR1 DFQATT and CDR2 SNEGSKA (reference sequence). The CDR3 covers 11 residues. The CDR3 DNA reads as TGCAGTGCTTCGGCAGGGGATGGCTACACCTTC. It yields the protein CSASAGDGYTF.

This clone came up a few times. The chain combines TRBV7-9 with TRBJ2-1; weak D call: TRBD1 (7 bases). V was shortened by 6 bases and J by 4 bases, with 19 bases between the two germline ends. The CDR3 is 16 amino acids. Germline V gene lookup returns CDR1 SEHNR and CDR2 FQNEAQ (reference sequence). In DNA form, the CDR3 reads TGTGCCAGCAGACCATTAGGAGGGGGCCGTTACAATGAGCAGTTCTTC. It encodes CASRPLGGGRYNEQFF.

The chain recombines TRBV19 with TRBJ1-1; 9 nucleotides match TRBD1. The CDR3 extends over 14 amino acids. Germline V gives CDR1 LNHDA, CDR2 SQIVND (reference sequence). J gave up 4 bases and V 9 bases, and 9 bases lay outside the gene matches. In nucleotides, the CDR3 is TGTGCCAGCGCTCCGGGACAGGGAGGCACTGAAGCTTTCTTT. This gives the protein CASAPGQGGTEAFF. Supplemented by reference TRBV19 and TRBJ1-1, the full variable domain reads DGGITQSPKYLFRKEGQNVTLSCEQNLNHDAMYWYRQDPGQGLRLIYYSQIVNDFQKGDIAEGYSVSREKKESFPLTVTSAQKNPTAFYLCASAPGQGGTEAFFGQGTRLTVV.

V gene TRBV28 combines with J gene TRBJ1-4; D uncertain. Looked up from germline, CDR1 is MDHEN and CDR2 is SYDVKM. The CDR3 totals 13 residues. The V and J ends lost 8 bases and 8 bases respectively, with 15 bases between them. CDR3 sequence: CASGSVLAEKLFF. CDR3 nucleotide sequence: TGTGCCAGCGGGAGCGTGTTGGCCGAAAAACTGTTTTTT.

The CDR3 protein is CASSPLAGPVPDTQYF. For the CDR3, the DNA is TGTGCCAGCAGTCCCCTAGCGGGCCCTGTTCCAGATACGCAGTATTTT. The chain employs TRBV27 and TRBJ2-3; 8 bases map to TRBD2. J gave up 4 bases and V 5 bases, and 11 bases lay outside the gene matches. The germline V gene has CDR1 MNHEY and CDR2 SMNVEV (reference sequence). The CDR3 runs to 16 residues.

The chain couples TRBV27 to TRBJ2-3, with D maybe TRBD2 (6 bases). This CDR3 spans 15 amino acids. With 8 bases removed from V and 3 bases from J, the gap between germline ends came to 18 bases. Germline V gives CDR1 MNHEY, CDR2 SMNVEV (reference sequence). The CDR3 DNA reads as TGTGCCAGCTCACTAGCATCATCTGGTACAGATACGCAGTATTTT. Protein: CASSLASSGTDTQYF.

This chain joins TRBV18 and TRBJ2-7; D is possibly TRBD1 or TRBD2 (5 bases each). The germline V gene encodes CDR1 KGHSH and CDR2 LQKENI. V was shortened by 6 bases and J by 5 bases, with 20 bases between the two germline ends. The CDR3 contains 15 residues. The chain's CDR3 is CASSPNLGTMHEQYV. As DNA, the CDR3 is TGTGCCAGCTCCCCGAACTTGGGGACGATGCACGAGCAGTACGTC.

This rearrangement joins TRBV28 to TRBJ2-5, with D possibly being TRBD1 (6 bases). The CDR3 is 13 residues long. The V and J ends lost 6 bases and 7 bases respectively, with 15 bases between them. Per the germline V gene, CDR1 is MDHEN and CDR2 is SYDVKM. CDR3 DNA sequence: TGTGCCAGCAGCGGGACACCGTTGGGGACCCAGTACTTC. Residues: CASSGTPLGTQYF.

The table lists this clone with a few counts. The rearrangement joins TRBV7-2 to TRBJ1-2; 8 bases map to TRBD1. CDR3 length: 12 amino acids. The trim removed 4 bases at V and 12 bases at J, leaving 7 bases unmatched. Per the germline V gene, CDR1 is SGHTA and CDR2 is FQGNSA. The DNA of the CDR3 is TGTGCCAGCAGCTCACCGACAGGGGTGAACACCTTC. Translating gives CASSSPTGVNTF. Filled out from reference TRBV7-2 and TRBJ1-2, the complete variable domain reads GAGVSQSPSNKVTEKGKDVELRCDPISGHTALYWYRQSLGQGLEFLIYFQGNSAPDKSGLPSDRFSAERTGGSVSTLTIQRTQQEDSAVYLCASSSPTGVNTFGSGTRLTVV.